Each of the 5 T cell receptor beta chains below was sequenced from the same sample in a study of blood T cell repertoires in COVID-19. Only in-frame clones appear in the TCRdb table, and some are missing; sequencing was by immunoSEQ multiplex PCR. The sample lists a few hundred thousand clones, around 90% seen once, with 6.8% in the top ten. The sample consisted of peripheral blood. The receptors come from a woman in her twenties or thirties with COVID-19, enrolled during active disease.

This clone occurred once. The chain couples TRBV2 to TRBJ1-2, with 8 bases that match TRBD1. The CDR3 covers 13 residues. Per the germline V gene, CDR1 is SNHLY and CDR2 is FYNNEI. The trim removed 5 bases at V and 3 bases at J, leaving 2 bases unmatched. CDR3 sequence: CASSPTGDYGYTF. The CDR3 bases are TGTGCCAGCAGTCCGACAGGGGACTATGGCTACACCTTC.

The chain uses TRBV18 and TRBJ2-1; weak D call: TRBD2 (6 bases). The CDR3 runs 14 residues. Germline V gene data show CDR1 as KGHSH and CDR2 as LQKENI. Deletions cut 1 base from V and 9 bases from J, with 13 bases between. The chain's CDR3 is CASSPLAELLEQFF. In nucleotides, the CDR3 is TGTGCCAGCTCACCACTAGCGGAGCTCCTTGAGCAGTTCTTC.

The chain links TRBV4-1 to TRBJ2-1, with TRBD1 matching 8 bases. The V segment lost 1 base and the J segment 0 bases; nucleotides outside the gene matches: 2. The CDR3 loop spans 16 amino acids. In germline, CDR1 is MGHRA, CDR2 YSYEKL. CDR3 region: CASSQVTGGSYNEQFF. The CDR3 DNA reads as TGCGCCAGCAGCCAAGTCACAGGGGGCTCCTACAATGAGCAGTTCTTC.

The chain carries TRBV10-2 and TRBJ1-6; 10 bases align to TRBD1. The CDR3 loop spans 18 amino acids. V shed 2 bases and J 0 bases; nucleotides not matched to a gene: 4. Germline assignment: CDR1 WSHSY and CDR2 SAAADI. CDR3 DNA: TGCGCCAGCAGTGAGACGGGACAGGGGAGCTCCTATAATTCACCCCTCCACTTT. This sequence encodes CASSETGQGSSYNSPLHF.

This rearrangement joins TRBV9 to TRBJ2-7, with D unclear. V was trimmed by 3 bases and J by 2 bases, leaving 18 bases between them. The germline V gene has CDR1 SGDLS and CDR2 YYNGEE. This CDR3 is 16 amino acids long. The CDR3 DNA follows: TGTGCCAGCAGCGCGGGTGGGTCGCCGGTTACCTACGAGCAGTACTTC. Translation gives CASSAGGSPVTYEQYF.